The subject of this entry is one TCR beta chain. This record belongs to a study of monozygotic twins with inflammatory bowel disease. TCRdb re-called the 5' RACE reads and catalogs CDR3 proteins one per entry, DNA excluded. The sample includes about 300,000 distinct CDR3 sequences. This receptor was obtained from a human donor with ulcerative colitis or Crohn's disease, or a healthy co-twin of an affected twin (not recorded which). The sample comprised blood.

The chain's CDR3 is CASSLNWDSGANVLTF. This chain uses TRBV11-2 with TRBJ2-6. Germline CDR1 is SGHAT and CDR2 is FQNNGV. The CDR3 loop spans 16 amino acids.